One sample yielded the 21 T cell receptor beta chains listed below, sequenced in a study of low-dose radiotherapy and immunotherapy resistance in tumors. Primers used for first-strand cDNA, a TRAV- and TRBV-specific set, covered both alpha and beta chains. Both a constant-region primer and a V-primer adapter served to amplify TCRs across 15 to 20 PCR cycles. MiXCR, run by TCRdb on the reads, gives a single entry per CDR3 protein. The sample lists about 20,000 distinct CDR3 sequences; 74% were seen once. All receptors come from a human donor with advanced metastatic prostate, ovarian, gallbladder or colorectal cancer (not recorded which). This table probably holds off-target reads from a library built for another chain.

The chain has TRBV19 and TRBJ2-2; 10 bases match TRBD2. CDR3 length: 16 residues. V was clipped by 7 bases and J by 3 bases; unmatched bases: 8. From germline, CDR1 is LNHDA and CDR2 SQIVND (reference sequence). The CDR3 loop reads CASISLLAGYTGELFF. The CDR3 bases are TGTGCCAGTATATCGCTACTAGCGGGGTACACCGGGGAGCTGTTTTTT.

The genes are TRBV6-2 or TRBV6-3 and TRBJ2-3, with 10 bases identical to TRBD2. The length of the CDR3 is 17 residues. V was pared by 5 bases and J by 3 bases, with 11 bases of the junction left unmatched. CDR1 and CDR2 (germline): MNHEY, SVGEGT. For the CDR3, the DNA is TGTGCCAGCAGTGAAGCCCTAGCGGGGGTAGGGACAGATACGCAGTATTTT. This sequence encodes CASSEALAGVGTDTQYF.

This clonotype appeared a few times. The V and J genes are TRBV12-3 or TRBV12-4 and TRBJ1-1, with D tentatively TRBD1 (6 bases). V lost 1 base, J lost 1 base, and 13 bases lay in between. The CDR3 is made up of 16 amino acids. CDR3 protein: CASSLGQAIGNTEAFF. The CDR3 coding sequence is TGTGCCAGCAGTTTAGGACAGGCTATCGGGAACACTGAAGCTTTCTTT.

This rearrangement joins TRBV18 to TRBJ1-1; D gene unclear. Trimming removed 3 bases from V and 5 bases from J, with 7 bases in between. CDR1 is KGHSH and CDR2 is LQKENI in the germline V gene. CDR3 size: 12 residues. The CDR3 spells CASSPGETEAFF. The CDR3, as DNA: TGTGCCAGCTCACCTGGGGAGACTGAAGCTTTCTTT.

J is TRBJ1-1 and V is TRBV7-2; the D gene is possibly TRBD1 (5 bases). Germline CDR1 and CDR2: SGHTA and FQGNSA. V was trimmed by 5 bases and J by 0 bases, leaving 10 bases between them. The CDR3 is 14 residues long. The CDR3 DNA sequence: TGTGCCAGCAGCGTACAGGTTATGAACACTGAAGCTTTCTTT. It specifies CASSVQVMNTEAFF.

A word on this clonotype: A read error may account for a junction end that differs from germline. The V call is TRBV6-1, the J call TRBJ2-7, with D possibly being TRBD1 (5 bases). This CDR3 is built from 14 residues. CDR1 is MNHNS, CDR2 SASEGT, per germline. The DNA for the CDR3 is TGTTCCAGCAGTCCGAACAGGATCTCCTACGAGCAGTACTTC. Translated: CSSSPNRISYEQYF.

The chain links TRBV5-1 to TRBJ2-2, with D tentatively TRBD1 or TRBD2 (6 bases each). Germline V gives CDR1 SGHRS, CDR2 YFSETQ. The ends were cut back, 2 bases at V and 3 bases at J, with 11 bases in the middle. CDR3 size: 15 residues. CDR3 sequence reads: CASSFQGGYTGELFF. The CDR3 DNA is TGCGCCAGCAGCTTTCAAGGGGGGTACACCGGGGAGCTGTTTTTT.

The chain employs TRBV5-6 and TRBJ1-5, with 9 bases that match TRBD1. Trimming took 3 bases from V and 2 from J; bases not matched to a gene: 3. Germline-derived CDR1 and CDR2 are SGHDT and YYEEEE. The CDR3 runs to 15 residues. In DNA, the CDR3 is TGTGCCAGCAGCTGGCGGACAGGGGGCAATCAGCCCCAGCATTTT. It is translated as CASSWRTGGNQPQHF.

The V and J genes are TRBV28 and TRBJ2-4, with 8 bases aligning to TRBD2. Germline V gene lookup returns CDR1 MDHEN and CDR2 SYDVKM. CDR3 length equals 12 residues. J was trimmed by 7 bases and V by 10 bases; bases with no gene match: 6. This CDR3 is CATGLERNIQYF. The CDR3 coding sequence is TGTGCCACGGGACTAGAACGGAACATTCAGTACTTC.

The chain uses TRBV6-2 or TRBV6-3 and TRBJ1-5; D may be TRBD1 (5 bases). CDR3 length: 15 residues. Trimming removed 2 bases from V and 6 bases from J, with 14 bases in between. Germline CDR1 and CDR2: MNHEY and SVGEGT. In DNA form, the CDR3 reads TGTGCCAGCAGTTACCCGGGACGGGCAGGTCAGCCCCAGCATTTT. Translation: CASSYPGRAGQPQHF.

This clonotype came up a few times. This chain connects TRBV29-1 to TRBJ2-7; D is uncertain. The CDR3 has 12 amino acids. The V gene lost 3 bases and the J gene lost 2 bases, with 8 bases spanning the gap. Germline V lookup: CDR1 SQVTM, CDR2 ANQGSEA. CDR3 amino acids: CSVEAFTYEQYF. In nucleotides, the CDR3 is TGCAGCGTTGAGGCCTTCACCTACGAGCAGTACTTC.

The chain carries TRBV3-1 and TRBJ1-2; maybe TRBD1 (5 bases). The germline gives CDR1 LGHDT, CDR2 YNNKEL (reference sequence). CDR3 size: 11 residues. Trimming pared 3 bases from V and 7 bases from J, leaving 6 bases between. The CDR3 is CASSQGGGYTF. The CDR3 DNA is TGTGCCAGCAGCCAGGGGGGTGGCTACACCTTC.

The chain links TRBV3-1 to TRBJ2-7; D remains unclear. Between the trimmed V and J ends, which lost 3 bases and 4 bases, there was a span of 13 bases. The germline CDR1 and CDR2 sequences are LGHDT and YNNKEL (reference sequence). The CDR3 is 14 amino acids. CDR3 bases: TGTGCCAGCAGCCACGGTGCGGACCTTTACGAGCAGTACTTC. The encoded protein is CASSHGADLYEQYF.

As concerns this clonotype: A read error may produce the germline difference seen at one junction end. CDR3 sequence reads: CASSLGGGETQYF. The CDR3 DNA reads TGTGCCAGCAGCTTGGGGGGAGGGGAGACCCAGTACTTC. The rearrangement links TRBV5-3 to TRBJ2-5; 7 nucleotides line up with TRBD2. TRBV5-3 falls under the ORF class, with uncertain function. CDR3 length: 13 residues.

V is TRBV2 and J is TRBJ2-3; D unclear. This CDR3 has 12 amino acids. Germline CDR1 and CDR2: SNHLY and FYNNEI. V was clipped by 7 bases and J by 0 bases, with 5 bases between them. The CDR3 reads CASTVSTDTQYF. The CDR3 nucleotides read TGTGCCAGCACGGTCAGCACAGATACGCAGTATTTT.

The rearrangement joins TRBV5-5 to TRBJ2-1; D might be TRBD1 or TRBD2, each matching 5 bases. V lost 5 bases and J lost 5, with 14 bases in between. This CDR3 has 14 amino acids. Germline V gives CDR1 SGHKS, CDR2 YYEKEE (reference sequence). The CDR3, as DNA: TGTGCCAGCAGTTATACCGGGGCCGACAATGAGCAGTTCTTC. Translating gives CASSYTGADNEQFF.

In its sample, this clonotype was seen a few times. The chain has TRBV9 and TRBJ2-7, with unresolved D. V dropped 3 bases and J dropped 0 bases, with 10 bases sitting between them. The CDR3 is 14 residues long. Looked up from germline, CDR1 is SGDLS and CDR2 is YYNGEE. The CDR3 nucleotides read TGTGCCAGCAGCGCCTCGGTGGGCTCCTACGAGCAGTACTTC. Translated: CASSASVGSYEQYF.

This clonotype was recorded once. CDR3 DNA sequence: TGCAGCGTTGTGACAGGGTCTGATCGTCAGCCCCAGCATTTT. Residues: CSVVTGSDRQPQHF. V usage is TRBV29-1 and J usage is TRBJ1-5; 7 nucleotides line up with TRBD1. CDR1 is SQVTM, CDR2 ANQGSEA, per germline. The CDR3 length is 14 residues. The J segment lost 6 bases and the V segment lost 4 bases, leaving 9 bases of the junction unmatched.

The chain links TRBV9 to TRBJ1-2; TRBD1 aligns across 9 bases. Germline V gene data show CDR1 as SGDLS and CDR2 as YYNGEE. The J segment lost 4 bases and the V segment lost 4 bases, leaving 8 bases of the junction unmatched. The CDR3 has 15 amino acids. The CDR3 nucleotides are TGTGCCAGCAGCACTTTAGGGACAGGGAGCTATGGCTACACCTTC. It specifies CASSTLGTGSYGYTF.

The chain joins TRBV5-5 to TRBJ2-5, with unresolved D. Germline V CDR1 and CDR2: SGHKS, YYEKEE (reference sequence). There are 12 residues in the CDR3. V lost 0 bases to trimming and J lost 5 bases, with 5 bases between them. CDR3: CASSLAGETQYF. In nucleotides, the CDR3 is TGTGCCAGCAGCTTGGCCGGGGAGACCCAGTACTTC.

This clonotype appeared once. The V gene is TRBV11-2, the J gene TRBJ2-7, with TRBD1 matching 9 bases. In germline, CDR1 is SGHAT, CDR2 FQNNGV. The J segment lost 4 bases and the V segment lost 6 bases, leaving 7 bases of the junction unmatched. The CDR3 is 14 residues long. The CDR3 loop reads CASSQQGAYYEQYF. The DNA of the CDR3 is TGTGCCAGCAGTCAACAGGGGGCGTATTACGAGCAGTACTTC.